Below, 5 T cell receptor beta chains from the same sample are listed, as sequenced in a study of CD8+CD57+ T cells in acquired aplastic anemia. TCR beta VDJ combinations and CDR3 sequences were profiled from genomic DNA. TCRdb analysed the reads with MiXCR anew, one entry per CDR3 protein. Among some 130,000 distinct CDR3 sequences listed, more than 40% were seen once. Source material: sorted CD4+, CD8+, or CD8+CD57+ T cells (not recorded which) from PBMCs. The receptor set was obtained from a human donor in good health, serving as a control.

The chain combines TRBV5-4 with TRBJ2-5; 8 bases line up with TRBD2. Looked up from germline, CDR1 is SGHNT and CDR2 is YYREEE (reference sequence). Trimming removed 3 bases from V and 2 bases from J; junction bases left unmatched: 6. The CDR3 contains 15 residues. CDR3: CASSSEIAGQETQYF. CDR3 in DNA: TGTGCCAGCAGCTCCGAAATAGCGGGGCAAGAGACCCAGTACTTC.

This clonotype was observed at least ten times. The chain is built from TRBV6-6 and TRBJ2-7; tentatively, D is TRBD1 (5 bases). The CDR3 runs 13 residues. Germline-derived CDR1 and CDR2 are MNHNY and SVGAGI (reference sequence). V lost 2 bases and J 6 bases, leaving 11 bases between the germline ends. Here the CDR3 reads CASSYNQGGEQYF. CDR3 nucleotide sequence: TGTGCCAGCAGTTACAATCAGGGTGGCGAGCAGTACTTC.

The V gene is TRBV10-3, the J gene TRBJ2-3, with 8 bases that match TRBD2. Germline V lookup: CDR1 ENHRY, CDR2 SYGVKD. CDR3 length: 14 residues. The junction had 8 bases not matched to a gene; V was cut back by 11 bases and J by 1 base. The CDR3: CALGRGEGTDTQYF. CDR3 nucleotides: TGTGCCTTAGGGCGGGGGGAAGGCACAGATACGCAGTATTTT.

This clonotype was counted many times. The V gene is TRBV6-1, the J gene TRBJ1-3; 7 bases fit TRBD1. The CDR3 length is 16 residues. V lost 5 bases and J lost 5; bases outside the gene matches: 12. Germline loops: CDR1 MNHNS, CDR2 SASEGT. CDR3 in amino acids: CASSKLPGTARNTIYF. As DNA, the CDR3 is TGTGCCAGCAGTAAACTACCCGGGACAGCAAGAAACACCATATATTTT.

In its sample, this clonotype was seen many times. The V call is TRBV6-5, the J call TRBJ2-5; 7 nucleotides match TRBD2. Trimming took 2 bases from V and 1 from J; bases not matched to a gene: 1. The length of the CDR3 is 14 residues. Per the germline V gene, CDR1 is MNHEY and CDR2 is SVGAGI. The CDR3 sequence: CASSYGGVQETQYF. The CDR3 bases are TGTGCCAGCAGTTACGGGGGGGTCCAAGAGACCCAGTACTTC.